This T cell receptor (beta chain) was recovered during a study of monozygotic twins with inflammatory bowel disease. TCRdb reprocessed the 5' RACE reads; each CDR3 protein has one entry and no DNA is given. Across about 440,000 distinct CDR3 sequences, the top ten clones capture about 2.2% of the sample. Germline V lookup: CDR1 KGHDR, CDR2 SFDVKD. The CDR3 is 17 amino acids. The chain is built from TRBV24-1 and TRBJ2-5; TCRdb lists TRBD2, though no DNA is available to test this call. Sequenced input: blood. This TCR came from a human donor with ulcerative colitis or Crohn's disease, or a healthy co-twin of an affected twin (not recorded which). The CDR3 sequence is CATSESGTSGGQETQYF.